Following are 19 T cell receptor beta chains from one sample sequenced in a study of blood T cells in healthy people across ages. Together with a sample-barcoded 5' primer, a J-beta primer mix was included in a second PCR lasting roughly 6 to 12 cycles. TCRdb re-called the 5' RACE reads through MiXCR, storing one row per CDR3 protein. The sample consists of over a million distinct CDR3 sequences, approximately 25% of them appearing once. The same sample was also used in a study of T cells of mothers and their children.

What was sequenced was blood. The origin of the receptors is a girl under 10 years old in good health.

The chain links TRBV7-2 to TRBJ2-7, with 7 bases matching TRBD2. The DNA end is a closer match to TRBJ2-1, so the J assignment may be wrong. The germline CDR1 and CDR2 sequences are SGHTA and FQGNSA. CDR3 length: 14 residues. The chain's CDR3 is CASSLGLPYNEQFF. CDR3 in DNA: TGTGCCAGCAGCTTGGGACTACCTTACAATGAGCAGTTCTTC.

This clonotype has more than one count but fewer than ten. The chain recombines TRBV15 with TRBJ2-7, with TRBD1 matching over 7 bases. The CDR3 extends over 14 amino acids. From germline, CDR1 is LNHNV and CDR2 YYDKDF (reference sequence). Trimming cost V 5 bases and J 3 bases; bases outside gene matches: 7. The CDR3 reads CATSGTPGGYEQYF. The CDR3, as DNA: TGTGCCACCAGCGGAACTCCAGGGGGCTACGAGCAGTACTTC. The full variable domain, its missing parts supplied by reference TRBV15 and TRBJ2-7, is DAMVIQNPRYQVTQFGKPVTLSCSQTLNHNVMYWYQQKSSQAPKLLFHYYDKDFNNEADTPDNFQSRRPNTSFCFLDIRSPGLGDTAMYLCATSGTPGGYEQYFGPGTRLTVT.

This sequence joins TRBV7-6 and TRBJ2-5; 8 bases are a match to TRBD1. The better agreement between TRBJ2-1 and the DNA end casts doubt on the J call. CDR1 is SGHVS and CDR2 is FNYEAQ in the germline V gene. CDR3 length: 14 amino acids. CDR3 region: CASSPTDRADEQFF. CDR3 coding DNA: TGTGCCAGCAGCCCGACGGACAGGGCCGATGAGCAGTTCTTC.

In this sample, this clonotype turned up a few times. Germline and junction disagree at one end, which may indicate a read error. This sequence joins TRBV11-3 and TRBJ2-1; perhaps TRBD1 as D (6 bases). Looked up from germline, CDR1 is SGHNT and CDR2 is YENEEA. The CDR3 has 15 residues. Written as DNA, the CDR3 is TGTGCCGGCAGTCTAAGCAGGGGACGGGACAATGAGCAGTTCTTC. Protein product: CAGSLSRGRDNEQFF.

J is TRBJ1-1 and V is TRBV10-3; no clear D. V was trimmed by 4 bases and J by 5 bases, leaving 8 bases between them. Germline-derived CDR1 and CDR2 are ENHRY and SYGVKD. CDR3 length: 12 residues. CDR3 residues: CAISGAETEAFF. CDR3 DNA sequence: TGTGCCATCAGTGGGGCCGAGACTGAAGCTTTCTTT.

This clonotype was counted a few times. The CDR3 spells CASSQDPGIETQYF. The CDR3 bases are TGCGCCAGCAGCCAAGATCCCGGGATCGAGACCCAGTACTTC. This sequence joins TRBV4-1 and TRBJ2-5; perhaps TRBD2 as D (5 bases). The CDR3 length is 14 residues. Germline values: CDR1 MGHRA, CDR2 YSYEKL. V lost 0 bases and J lost 5, with 10 bases in between.

About this clonotype: A read error may be the cause here, since a much bigger clone is one base away. The V and J genes are TRBV4-3 and TRBJ1-5; no clear D gene. The germline gives CDR1 LGHNA, CDR2 YSLEER. V was cut by 0 bases and J by 1 base, with 1 base left in between. The CDR3 length is 13 residues. The CDR3 coding sequence is TGCGCCAGCAGCCAAGAGAGCAATCAGCCCCAGCATTTT. Translation gives CASSQESNQPQHF.

This chain joins TRBV29-1 and TRBJ2-3; D unclear. CDR3 length: 12 residues. Germline-derived CDR1 and CDR2 are SQVTM and ANQGSEA. Trimming stripped 6 bases from V and 6 bases from J, with 13 bases between. This CDR3 is CSVSIKVDTQYF. In DNA, the CDR3 is TGCAGCGTGTCGATCAAAGTTGATACGCAGTATTTT.

The gene calls are TRBV5-1 and TRBJ2-7; TRBD1 might be the D (6 bases). Trimming removed 0 bases from V and 0 bases from J, with 13 bases in between. This CDR3 is 16 amino acids long. Germline CDR1 SGHRS, CDR2 YFSETQ. The CDR3 DNA is TGCGCCAGCAGCTTGGAAGGTGCGGACAGCTCCTACGAGCAGTACTTC. Residues: CASSLEGADSSYEQYF.

V and J are TRBV7-9 and TRBJ2-3; D unclear. The V and J ends lost 3 bases and 2 bases respectively, with 9 bases between them. Germline CDR1 SEHNR, CDR2 FQNEAQ (reference sequence). The CDR3 covers 14 residues. CDR3 region: CASSFGQITDTQYF. The CDR3 coding sequence is TGTGCCAGCAGCTTTGGGCAGATCACAGATACGCAGTATTTT.

This chain connects TRBV7-9 to TRBJ2-1, with 11 bases lining up with TRBD2. J was trimmed by 5 bases and V by 8 bases; bases with no gene match: 8. The germline gives CDR1 SEHNR, CDR2 FQNEAQ (reference sequence). The CDR3 length is 15 residues. CDR3 nucleotide sequence: TGTGCCAGCTCGACTAGCGGGACATCCAACAATGAGCAGTTCTTC. It specifies CASSTSGTSNNEQFF.

The CDR3 reads CASSRARYEQYF. In nucleotides, the CDR3 is TGTGCCAGCAGTCGGGCCCGCTACGAGCAGTACTTC. The chain couples TRBV6-2 or TRBV6-3 to TRBJ2-5; D is unresolved. The J call may be mistaken, given a closer DNA end match to TRBJ2-7. The length of the CDR3 is 12 residues. Germline values: CDR1 MNHEY, CDR2 SVGEGT.

The sample holds a few counts of this clonotype. The genes are TRBV20-1 and TRBJ2-3; D gene uncertain. V shed 8 bases and J shed 1 base, with 10 bases lying between them. Per germline, CDR1 DFQATT and CDR2 SNEGSKA (reference sequence). This CDR3 region has 12 residues. This CDR3 reads CSLQSRTDTQYF. Written as DNA, the CDR3 is TGCAGTCTTCAGAGCCGCACAGATACGCAGTATTTT.

The rearrangement joins TRBV7-2 to TRBJ2-5; TRBD1 or TRBD2 may be the D gene (5 bases each). Trimming removed 1 base from V and 4 bases from J, with 10 bases in between. There are 14 residues in the CDR3. Germline V gene data show CDR1 as SGHTA and CDR2 as FQGNSA. CDR3 residues: CASSLEGPRETQYF. CDR3 DNA: TGTGCCAGCAGCTTAGAGGGACCCAGAGAGACCCAGTACTTC.

This clonotype has just a few counts. A junction end diverges from the germline sequence, so it may reflect a read error. The chain joins TRBV4-2 to TRBJ1-3; TRBD1 is a possible D gene (6 bases). The CDR3 consists of 15 residues. Germline V gives CDR1 LGHNA, CDR2 YNFKEQ. CDR3 sequence: CASSQETGLGNAIYF. The CDR3 bases are TGTGCCAGCAGCCAAGAAACAGGGTTAGGAAACGCCATATATTTT.

This clonotype was observed a handful of times. This chain connects TRBV15 to TRBJ2-5; a possible D gene is TRBD2 (6 bases). The J call may be incorrect, as the DNA end agrees better with TRBJ2-7. Germline V gene data show CDR1 as LNHNV and CDR2 as YYDKDF (reference sequence). The CDR3 contains 13 residues. CDR3 residues: CAQRGGGTYEQYF. CDR3 DNA: TGTGCCCAACGCGGAGGCGGGACCTACGAGCAGTACTTC.

This clonotype was detected a few times. The chain couples TRBV13 to TRBJ2-5; no firm D call. The CDR3 contains 15 residues. V was trimmed by 3 bases and J by 7 bases, leaving 18 bases between them. The V gene's germline CDR1 is PRHDT and CDR2 FYEKMQ (reference sequence). CDR3 DNA: TGTGCCAGCAGCTTCCGGAAGGGTCAACTCTTGACCCAGTACTTC. Translation gives CASSFRKGQLLTQYF.

This clonotype appeared a few times. The rearrangement joins TRBV7-3 to TRBJ2-2, with unresolved D. The CDR3 has 14 residues. The germline V and J ends were trimmed by 5 bases and 7 bases, with 14 bases remaining between them. The germline CDR1 and CDR2 sequences are SGHTA and FQGTGA. CDR3 in DNA: TGTGCCAGCAGCGCCGACCCAAAAGGCGGGGAGCTGTTTTTT. The encoded protein is CASSADPKGGELFF. The complete variable domain, with remaining parts taken from reference TRBV7-3 and TRBJ2-2, reads GAGVSQTPSNKVTEKGKYVELRCDPISGHTALYWYRQSLGQGPEFLIYFQGTGAADDSGLPNDRFFAVRPEGSVSTLKIQRTERGDSAVYLCASSADPKGGELFFGEGSRLTVL.

Only a few counts were recorded for this clonotype. The gene calls are TRBV12-3 or TRBV12-4 and TRBJ2-4; D is tentatively TRBD1 or TRBD2 (5 bases each). The CDR3 spans 12 residues. V was cut by 4 bases and J by 10 bases, with 11 bases left in between. CDR3 bases: TGTGCCAGCAGTTCAGATTGGGGGATTCAGTACTTC. It codes for CASSSDWGIQYF.